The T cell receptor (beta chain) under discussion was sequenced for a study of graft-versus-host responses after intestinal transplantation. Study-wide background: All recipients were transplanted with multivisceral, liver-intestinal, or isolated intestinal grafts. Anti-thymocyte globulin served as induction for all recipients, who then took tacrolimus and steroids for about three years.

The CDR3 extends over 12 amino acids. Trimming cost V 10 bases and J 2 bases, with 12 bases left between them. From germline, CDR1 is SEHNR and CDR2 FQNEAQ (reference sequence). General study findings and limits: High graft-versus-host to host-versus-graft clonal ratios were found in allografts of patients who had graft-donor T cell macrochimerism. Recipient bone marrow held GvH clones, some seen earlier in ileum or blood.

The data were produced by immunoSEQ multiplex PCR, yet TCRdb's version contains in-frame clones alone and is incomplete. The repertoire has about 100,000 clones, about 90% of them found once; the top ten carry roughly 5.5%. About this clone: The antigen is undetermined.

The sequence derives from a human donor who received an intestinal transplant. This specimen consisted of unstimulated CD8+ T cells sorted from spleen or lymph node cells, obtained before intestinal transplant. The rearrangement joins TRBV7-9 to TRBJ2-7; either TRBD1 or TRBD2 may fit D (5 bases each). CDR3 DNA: TGTGCCACCCGGGACGGAGCCTACGAGCAGTACTTC. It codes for CATRDGAYEQYF.